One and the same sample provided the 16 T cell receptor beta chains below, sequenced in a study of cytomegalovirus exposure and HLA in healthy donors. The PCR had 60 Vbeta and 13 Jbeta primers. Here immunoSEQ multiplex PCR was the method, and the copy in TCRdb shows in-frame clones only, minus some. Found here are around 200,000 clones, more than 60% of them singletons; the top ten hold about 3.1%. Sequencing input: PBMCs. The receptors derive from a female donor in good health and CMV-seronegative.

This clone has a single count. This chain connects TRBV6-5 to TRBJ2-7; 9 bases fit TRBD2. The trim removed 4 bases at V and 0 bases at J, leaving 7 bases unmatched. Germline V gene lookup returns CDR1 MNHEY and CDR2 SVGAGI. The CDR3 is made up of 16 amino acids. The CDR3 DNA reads TGTGCCAGCAGTTCGGTGCGGCGGGGGGGCTCCTACGAGCAGTACTTC. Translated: CASSSVRRGGSYEQYF.

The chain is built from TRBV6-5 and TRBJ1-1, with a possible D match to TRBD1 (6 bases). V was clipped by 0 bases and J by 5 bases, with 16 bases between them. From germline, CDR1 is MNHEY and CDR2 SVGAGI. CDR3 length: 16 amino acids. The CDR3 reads CASSYSGGAGGTEAFF. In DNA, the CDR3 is TGTGCCAGCAGTTACTCGGGGGGGGCAGGCGGGACTGAAGCTTTCTTT.

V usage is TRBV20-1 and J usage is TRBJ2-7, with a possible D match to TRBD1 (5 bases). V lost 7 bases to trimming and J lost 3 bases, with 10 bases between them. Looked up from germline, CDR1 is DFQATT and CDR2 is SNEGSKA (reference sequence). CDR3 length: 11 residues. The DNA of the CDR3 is TGCAGTGTCGCCAGGGACTACGAGCAGTACTTC. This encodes CSVARDYEQYF.

CDR3 sequence: CASKNLYQVGQPQHF. Written as DNA, the CDR3 is TGTGCCAGTAAAAATCTCTATCAGGTTGGTCAGCCCCAGCATTTT. V and J are TRBV19 and TRBJ1-5; D uncertain. Trimming stripped 7 bases from V and 6 bases from J, with 19 bases between. The V gene's germline CDR1 is LNHDA and CDR2 SQIVND (reference sequence). There are 15 residues in the CDR3.

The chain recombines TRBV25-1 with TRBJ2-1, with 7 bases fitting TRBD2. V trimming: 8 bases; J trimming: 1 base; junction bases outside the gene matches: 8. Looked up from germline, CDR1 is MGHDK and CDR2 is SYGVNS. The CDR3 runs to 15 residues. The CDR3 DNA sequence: TGTGCCAGCTGCGGGGGACCCGGGTCCTACAATGAGCAGTTCTTC. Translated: CASCGGPGSYNEQFF.

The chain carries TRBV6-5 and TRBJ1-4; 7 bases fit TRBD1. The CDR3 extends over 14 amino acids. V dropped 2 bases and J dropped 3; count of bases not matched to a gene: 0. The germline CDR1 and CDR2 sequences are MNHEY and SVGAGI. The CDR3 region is CASSYDRANEKLFF. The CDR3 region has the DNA TGTGCCAGCAGTTACGACAGGGCTAATGAAAAACTGTTTTTT.

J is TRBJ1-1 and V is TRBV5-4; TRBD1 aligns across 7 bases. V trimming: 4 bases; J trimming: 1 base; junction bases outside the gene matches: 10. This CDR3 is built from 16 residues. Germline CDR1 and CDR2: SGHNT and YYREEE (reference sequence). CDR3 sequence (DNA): TGTGCCAGCAGCCCACCCCCGGGACAGCGGAACACTGAAGCTTTCTTT. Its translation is CASSPPPGQRNTEAFF.

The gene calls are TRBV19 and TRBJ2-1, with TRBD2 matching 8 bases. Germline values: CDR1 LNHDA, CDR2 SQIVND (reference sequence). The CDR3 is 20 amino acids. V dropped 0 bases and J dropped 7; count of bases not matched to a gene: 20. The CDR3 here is CASSIDHQPGWRGARNEQFF. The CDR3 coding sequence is TGTGCCAGTAGTATAGATCACCAGCCCGGGTGGCGGGGGGCGAGAAATGAGCAGTTCTTC.

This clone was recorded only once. The CDR3 region is CASSLVSGGFYEQYF. The CDR3 DNA is TGCGCCAGCAGCTTGGTTTCAGGGGGTTTCTACGAGCAGTACTTC. The chain carries TRBV5-1 and TRBJ2-7; 7 bases map to TRBD1. The CDR3 has 15 amino acids. Germline CDR1 and CDR2: SGHRS and YFSETQ. Trimming took 0 bases from V and 3 from J; bases not matched to a gene: 6.

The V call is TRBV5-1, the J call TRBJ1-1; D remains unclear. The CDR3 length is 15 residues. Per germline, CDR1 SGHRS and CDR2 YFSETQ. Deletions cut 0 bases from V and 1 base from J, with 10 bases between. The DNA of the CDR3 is TGCGCCAGCAGCTTGGATAGAGTCGGGAACACTGAAGCTTTCTTT. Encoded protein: CASSLDRVGNTEAFF.

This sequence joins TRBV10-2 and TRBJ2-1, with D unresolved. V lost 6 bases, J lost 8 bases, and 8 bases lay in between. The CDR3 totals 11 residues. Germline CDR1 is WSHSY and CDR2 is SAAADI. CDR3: CASRRQHEQFF. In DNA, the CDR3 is TGCGCCAGCAGGAGACAACATGAGCAGTTCTTC.

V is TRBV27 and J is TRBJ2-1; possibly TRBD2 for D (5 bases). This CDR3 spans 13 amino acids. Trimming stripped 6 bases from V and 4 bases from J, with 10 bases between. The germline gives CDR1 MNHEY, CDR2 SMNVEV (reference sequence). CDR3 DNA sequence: TGTGCCAGCAGCGGGGTTCTATACAATGAGCAGTTCTTC. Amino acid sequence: CASSGVLYNEQFF.

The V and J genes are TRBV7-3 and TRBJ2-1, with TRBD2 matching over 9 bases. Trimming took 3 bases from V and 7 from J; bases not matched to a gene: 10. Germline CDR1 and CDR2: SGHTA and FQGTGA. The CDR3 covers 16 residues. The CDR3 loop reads CASSFLLAGVGNEQFF. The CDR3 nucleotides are TGTGCCAGCAGCTTCTTATTAGCGGGAGTGGGAAATGAGCAGTTCTTC.

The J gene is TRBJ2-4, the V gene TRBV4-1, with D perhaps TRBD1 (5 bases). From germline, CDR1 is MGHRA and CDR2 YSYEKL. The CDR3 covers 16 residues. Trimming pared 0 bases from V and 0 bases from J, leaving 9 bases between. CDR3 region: CASSQESGIAKNIQYF. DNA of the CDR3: TGCGCCAGCAGCCAAGAATCAGGGATAGCCAAAAACATTCAGTACTTC.

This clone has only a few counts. The CDR3 loop reads CASSLGQVSSYEQYF. In DNA form, the CDR3 reads TGTGCCAGCAGCTTAGGGCAGGTGAGCTCCTACGAGCAGTACTTC. This rearrangement joins TRBV7-6 to TRBJ2-7, with D unresolved. V was shortened by 1 base and J by 0 bases, with 10 bases between the two germline ends. This CDR3 region has 15 residues. Per the germline V gene, CDR1 is SGHVS and CDR2 is FNYEAQ.

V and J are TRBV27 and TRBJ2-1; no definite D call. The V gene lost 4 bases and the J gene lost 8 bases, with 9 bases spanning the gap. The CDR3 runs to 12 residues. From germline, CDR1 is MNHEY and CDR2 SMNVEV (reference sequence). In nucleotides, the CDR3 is TGTGCCAGCAGTTCCCTCTTTGATGAGCAGTTCTTC. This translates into CASSSLFDEQFF.